This TCR beta chain was sequenced in a study of blood T cell repertoires in COVID-19. Study-level background: PBMCs, B-cell-depleted T cells, or T cells provided the cDNA or gDNA that made up the material.

The Seattle site enrolled patients during active infection and followed them longitudinally. Method: immunoSEQ multiplex PCR; TCRdb's copy keeps in-frame clones and lacks some. The sample includes over 250,000 clones, 85% to 90% of them seen just once. The CDR3 totals 17 residues. The chain carries TRBV21-1 and TRBJ2-1; TRBD1 reflects the table's D call only, with no check against the DNA. TRBV21-1 has pseudogene status. Sequencing was performed on peripheral blood. This TCR was sampled from a woman aged 50 to 65 with COVID-19, enrolled during active disease. The CDR3 nucleotides are TGTGCCAGCAGCAACGTTGGCAGGGCATGGACCTACAATGAGCAGTTCTTC. It translates to CASSNVGRAWTYNEQFF.